This T cell receptor (beta chain) was retrieved from a study of cytotoxic CD8 clonotypes in ibrutinib-treated CLL. Study results and limitations: Increased clonality at ibrutinib response gave way to a return toward baseline at progression. Treatment saw public clonotypes, which were uncommon, either contract or stay stable.

A remark on this clone: Its antigen is as yet unknown.

Here immunoSEQ multiplex PCR was the method, and the copy in TCRdb shows in-frame clones only, minus some. Of approximately 12,000 clones listed, 55% to 65% were seen once; the top ten hold 25%. Germline V CDR1 and CDR2: MNHEY, SMNVEV (reference sequence). The trim removed 5 bases at V and 3 bases at J, leaving 12 bases unmatched. The CDR3 is 16 amino acids. Sequencing used PBMCs, obtained before ibrutinib treatment. The TCR sequence derives from a human donor with chronic lymphocytic leukemia. The chain couples TRBV27 to TRBJ2-7, with 8 bases lining up with TRBD1. The CDR3 here is CASSPDEDRVYYEQYF. The CDR3 nucleotides read TGTGCCAGCAGTCCTGACGAGGACAGGGTTTACTACGAGCAGTACTTC.